This T cell receptor beta chain was identified in a study of post-analysis software for immune sequencing data. Study conclusions and caveats: Normalized Chao1 diversity in multiple sclerosis patients fell significantly below that of controls. Higher frequency in patients than in controls was seen for roughly five TRBV segments, with TRBV5-6, TRBV5-1 and TRBV20-1 among them.

The CDR3 loop spans 17 amino acids. Germline CDR1 reads SEHNR; CDR2 reads FQNEAQ (reference sequence). To note about this clonotype: Its antigen is unknown. Sequence at one end of the junction differs from germline and may be a read error.

TCR beta libraries were prepared from cDNA with unique molecular identifiers. Around 500,000 cDNA molecules were recovered from an input of about 0.95 to 11 million T cells. TCRdb used MiXCR to reprocess the PCR reads, holding one entry per CDR3 protein. The sample carries hundreds of thousands of distinct CDR3 sequences, roughly 27% recorded once. This TCR derives from a girl under 18 with multiple sclerosis. Sequencing used blood. V usage is TRBV7-9 and J usage is TRBJ1-4; 10 nucleotides agree with TRBD1. The CDR3 bases are TGTGCCACCCTAAGCCGGGACAGGGGACTTTCCTATGAAAAACGGTTTTTT. It is translated as CATLSRDRGLSYEKRFF.